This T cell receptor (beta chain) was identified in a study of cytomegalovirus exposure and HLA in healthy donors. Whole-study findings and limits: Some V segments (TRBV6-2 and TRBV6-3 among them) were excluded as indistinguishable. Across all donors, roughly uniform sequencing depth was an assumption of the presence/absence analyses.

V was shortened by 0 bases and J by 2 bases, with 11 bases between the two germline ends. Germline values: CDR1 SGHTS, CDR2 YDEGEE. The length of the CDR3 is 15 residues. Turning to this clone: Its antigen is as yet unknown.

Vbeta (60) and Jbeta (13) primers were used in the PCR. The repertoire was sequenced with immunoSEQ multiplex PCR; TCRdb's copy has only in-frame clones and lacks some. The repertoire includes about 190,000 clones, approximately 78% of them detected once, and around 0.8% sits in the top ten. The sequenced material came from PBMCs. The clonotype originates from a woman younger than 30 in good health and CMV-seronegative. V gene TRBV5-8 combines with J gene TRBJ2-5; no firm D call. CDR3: CASSLGEAEQETQYF. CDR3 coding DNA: TGTGCCAGCAGCTTGGGTGAGGCAGAACAAGAGACCCAGTACTTC.